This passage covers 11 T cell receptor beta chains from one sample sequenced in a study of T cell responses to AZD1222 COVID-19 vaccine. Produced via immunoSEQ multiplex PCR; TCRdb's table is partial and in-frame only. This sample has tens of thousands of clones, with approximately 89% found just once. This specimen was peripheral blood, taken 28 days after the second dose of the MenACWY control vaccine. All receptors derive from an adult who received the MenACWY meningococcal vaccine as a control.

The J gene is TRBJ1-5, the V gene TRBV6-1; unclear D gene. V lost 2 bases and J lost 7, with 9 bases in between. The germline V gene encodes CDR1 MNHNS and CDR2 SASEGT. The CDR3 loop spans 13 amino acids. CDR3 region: CASSEPEAQPQHF. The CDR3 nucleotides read TGTGCCAGCAGTGAACCCGAGGCGCAGCCCCAGCATTTT.

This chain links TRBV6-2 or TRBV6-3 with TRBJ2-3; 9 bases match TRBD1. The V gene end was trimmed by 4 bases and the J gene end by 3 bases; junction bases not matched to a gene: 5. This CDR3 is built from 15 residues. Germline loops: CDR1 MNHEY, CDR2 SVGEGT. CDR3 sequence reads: CASSSRDRVTDTQYF. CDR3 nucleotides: TGTGCCAGCAGTTCACGGGACAGGGTTACAGATACGCAGTATTTT.

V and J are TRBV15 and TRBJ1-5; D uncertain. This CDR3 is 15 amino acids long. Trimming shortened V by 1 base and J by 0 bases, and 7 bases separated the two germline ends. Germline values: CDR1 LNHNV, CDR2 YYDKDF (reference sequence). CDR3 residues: CATSRAQLSNQPQHF. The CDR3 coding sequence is TGTGCCACCAGCAGAGCACAGCTTAGCAATCAGCCCCAGCATTTT. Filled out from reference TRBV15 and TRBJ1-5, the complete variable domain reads DAMVIQNPRYQVTQFGKPVTLSCSQTLNHNVMYWYQQKSSQAPKLLFHYYDKDFNNEADTPDNFQSRRPNTSFCFLDIRSPGLGDTAMYLCATSRAQLSNQPQHFGDGTRLSIL.

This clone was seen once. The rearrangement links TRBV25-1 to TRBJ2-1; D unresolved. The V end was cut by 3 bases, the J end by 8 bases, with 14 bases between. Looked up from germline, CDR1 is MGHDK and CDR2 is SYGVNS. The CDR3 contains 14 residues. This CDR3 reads CASSDLTYTDEQFF. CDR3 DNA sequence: TGTGCCAGCAGTGATCTGACCTACACGGATGAGCAGTTCTTC.

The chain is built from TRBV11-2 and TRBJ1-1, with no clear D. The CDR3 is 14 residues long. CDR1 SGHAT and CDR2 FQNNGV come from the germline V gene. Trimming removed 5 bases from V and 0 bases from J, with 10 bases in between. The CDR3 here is CASSPENMNTEAFF. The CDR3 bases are TGTGCCAGCAGCCCGGAAAACATGAACACTGAAGCTTTCTTT.

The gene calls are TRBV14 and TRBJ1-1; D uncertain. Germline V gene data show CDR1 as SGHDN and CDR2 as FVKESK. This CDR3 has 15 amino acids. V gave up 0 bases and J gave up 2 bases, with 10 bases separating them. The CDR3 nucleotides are TGTGCCAGCAGCCAAGATCCGGGCACAAACACTGAAGCTTTCTTT. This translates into CASSQDPGTNTEAFF. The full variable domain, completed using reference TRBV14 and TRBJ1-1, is EAGVTQFPSHSVIEKGQTVTLRCDPISGHDNLYWYRRVMGKEIKFLLHFVKESKQDESGMPNNRFLAERTGGTYSTLKVQPAELEDSGVYFCASSQDPGTNTEAFFGQGTRLTVV.

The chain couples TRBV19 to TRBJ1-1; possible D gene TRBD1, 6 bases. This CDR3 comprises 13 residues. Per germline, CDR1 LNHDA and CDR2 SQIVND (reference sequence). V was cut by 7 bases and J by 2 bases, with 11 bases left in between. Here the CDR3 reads CASKRGQNTEAFF. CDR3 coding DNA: TGTGCCAGTAAGAGGGGACAAAACACTGAAGCTTTCTTT. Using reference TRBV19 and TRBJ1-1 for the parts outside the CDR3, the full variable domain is DGGITQSPKYLFRKEGQNVTLSCEQNLNHDAMYWYRQDPGQGLRLIYYSQIVNDFQKGDIAEGYSVSREKKESFPLTVTSAQKNPTAFYLCASKRGQNTEAFFGQGTRLTVV.

This CDR3 reads CASSLIDSSYTEAFF. The CDR3, as DNA: TGTGCCAGCAGCTTAATCGACAGCTCATACACTGAAGCTTTCTTT. The genes are TRBV11-1 and TRBJ1-1; perhaps TRBD1 as D (5 bases). From germline, CDR1 is SGHAT and CDR2 FQDESV (reference sequence). V shed 2 bases and J shed 3 bases, with 13 bases lying between them. The CDR3 is 15 amino acids.

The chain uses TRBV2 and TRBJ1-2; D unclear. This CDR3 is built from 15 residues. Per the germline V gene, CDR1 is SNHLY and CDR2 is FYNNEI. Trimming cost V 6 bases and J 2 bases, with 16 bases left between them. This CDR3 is CASSRLDGLNYGYTF. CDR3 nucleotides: TGTGCCAGCAGCCGGTTGGACGGATTAAACTATGGCTACACCTTC.

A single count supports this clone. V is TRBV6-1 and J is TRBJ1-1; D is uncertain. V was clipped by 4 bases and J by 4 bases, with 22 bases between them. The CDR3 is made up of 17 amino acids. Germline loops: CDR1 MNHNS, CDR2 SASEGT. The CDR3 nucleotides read TGTGCCAGCAGTGTGGCCGACGGGAGGGTATACGGCACTGAAGCTTTCTTT. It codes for CASSVADGRVYGTEAFF.

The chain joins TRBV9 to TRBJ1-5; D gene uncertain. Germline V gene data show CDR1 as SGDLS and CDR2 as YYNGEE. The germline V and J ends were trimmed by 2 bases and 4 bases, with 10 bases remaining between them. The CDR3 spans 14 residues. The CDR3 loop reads CASSVYSSNQPQHF. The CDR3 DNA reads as TGTGCCAGCAGCGTCTACAGCTCTAATCAGCCCCAGCATTTT.